This note documents a single T cell receptor beta chain sequence. This entry is derived from a study of blood T cells in healthy people across ages. Germline-derived CDR1 and CDR2 are MNHNS and SASEGT. V lost 6 bases to trimming and J lost 1 base; unmatched junction nucleotides: 7. The CDR3 extends over 15 amino acids. Alongside a J-beta primer mix, a sample-barcoded 5' primer served in a second PCR lasting about 6 to 11 cycles. TCRdb ran MiXCR on the 5' RACE reads and lists one entry per CDR3 protein. The table includes about 400,000 distinct CDR3 sequences, approximately 47% detected once. Input material: blood. V is TRBV6-1 and J is TRBJ2-3; 7 nucleotides agree with TRBD1. The sequence derives from a man in his 60s in good health. The CDR3 sequence: CASRIQGTGTDTQYF. The CDR3 DNA is TGTGCCAGCAGGATACAGGGGACGGGCACAGATACGCAGTATTTT.